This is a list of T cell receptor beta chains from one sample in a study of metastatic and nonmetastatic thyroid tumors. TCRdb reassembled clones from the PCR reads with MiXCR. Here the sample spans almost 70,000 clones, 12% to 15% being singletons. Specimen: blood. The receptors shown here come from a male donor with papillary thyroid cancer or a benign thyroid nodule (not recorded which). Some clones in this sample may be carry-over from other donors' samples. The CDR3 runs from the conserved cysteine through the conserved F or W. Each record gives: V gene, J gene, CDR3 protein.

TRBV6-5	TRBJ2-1	CASIKGKGVYNEQLF
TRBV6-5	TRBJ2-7	CASSYSTWPSEQYF
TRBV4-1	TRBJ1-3	CASSQDTSSGNTIYF
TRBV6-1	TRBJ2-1	CASSRFQRGSYNEQFF
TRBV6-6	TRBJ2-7	CASSYVVARYEQYF
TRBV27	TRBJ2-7	CASSGTGTSGAYEQYF
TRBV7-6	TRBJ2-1	CASSLGGGYYNEQFF
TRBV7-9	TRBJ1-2	CASSLAGQEYGYTF
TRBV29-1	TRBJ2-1	CSVRAGGNEQFF
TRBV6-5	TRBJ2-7	CASSYSRGYGAYEQYF
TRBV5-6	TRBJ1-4	CASRYRGFNEKLFF
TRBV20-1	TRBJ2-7	CSVRGLAGAYEQYF
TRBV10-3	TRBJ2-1	CAISESWQGNPNEQFF
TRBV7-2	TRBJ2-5	CASSTRTAQETQYF
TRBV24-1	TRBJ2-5	CATSGGTSAWGETQYF
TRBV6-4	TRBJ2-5	CASIPTGEGETQYF
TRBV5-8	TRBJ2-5	CASPFGGLQETQYF
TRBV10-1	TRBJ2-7	CASSESTGGLSYEQYF
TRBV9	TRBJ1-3	CASSVGPPRSSGNTIYF
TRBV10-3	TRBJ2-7	CAISDPGPTGSYEQYF
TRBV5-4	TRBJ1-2	CASSLAYVLRDANYGYTF
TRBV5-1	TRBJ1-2	CASSLQGEVGYTF
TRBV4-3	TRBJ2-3	CANILSQGATDTQYF
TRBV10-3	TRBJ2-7	CAIRGQGYYEQYF
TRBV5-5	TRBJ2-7	CASISGQGTYEQYF
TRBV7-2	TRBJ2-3	CASSMIGNSDTQYF
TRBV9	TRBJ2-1	CASSVGGASYNEQFF
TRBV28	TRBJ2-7	CASSFTGGPTYEQYF
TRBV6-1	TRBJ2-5	CASIHPGGIETQYF
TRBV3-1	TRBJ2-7	CASSNAWGSEQYF
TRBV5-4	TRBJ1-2	CASRNYDRPYGYTF
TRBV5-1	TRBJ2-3	CASSSGGPNTDTQYF
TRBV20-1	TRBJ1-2	CSARDGSVRGGGYTF
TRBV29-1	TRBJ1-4	CSVAADTWSEKLFF
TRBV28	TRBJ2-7	CASTPLGAFSYDQYF
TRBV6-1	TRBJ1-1	CASSLFRHQNTEAFF
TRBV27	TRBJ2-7	CASKPSGSGLYEQYF
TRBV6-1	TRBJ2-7	CASSCGRHRSYEQYF
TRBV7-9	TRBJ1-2	CASSRIQGATSGYTF
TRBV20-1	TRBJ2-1	CSARAYRGGDEQFF
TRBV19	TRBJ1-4	CASTGDRGREKLFF
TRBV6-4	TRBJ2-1	CASSDSGGEINEQFF
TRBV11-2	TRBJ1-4	CASSTTDNEKLFF
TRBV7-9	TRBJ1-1	CASSANRLLAFF
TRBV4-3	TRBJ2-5	CASSQDRGTAETQYF
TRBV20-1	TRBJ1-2	CSASRAGAKSNYGYTF
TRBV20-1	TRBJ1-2	CSAPLQGSYGYTF
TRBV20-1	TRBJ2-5	CRGAGWETQYF
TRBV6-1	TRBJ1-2	CASSNPGQPYGYTF
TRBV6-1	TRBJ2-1	CASSHLGYNEQFF
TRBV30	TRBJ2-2	CAWSVTGELFF
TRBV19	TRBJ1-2	CASRPPGEGYGYTF
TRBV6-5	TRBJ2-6	CASSYYSRFVITGANVLTF